The entry that follows covers one TCR beta chain sequence. Its target is not known. The data stem from a study of shared clonotypes between healthy human individuals. Whole-study findings and limits: Limited genetic and exposure-history diversity came from having few donors.

The protocol was immunoSEQ multiplex PCR, while the TCRdb copy is restricted to in-frame clones and leaves out a portion. Of approximately 840,000 clones listed, around 96% were seen once; the top ten hold less than 0.25%. As defined, naive CD8 cells were CD45RO-negative and positively selected for CCR7, with terminally differentiated effector memory CD45RA+ cells excluded. The CDR3 is 14 residues long. CDR1 SEHNR and CDR2 FQNEAQ come from the germline V gene (reference sequence). J was trimmed by 3 bases and V by 5 bases; bases with no gene match: 3. The clonotype originates from a man aged 25 to 40 in good health. The gene calls are TRBV7-9 and TRBJ2-1; TRBD2 agrees at 8 bases. The sample comprised naive CD8+ T cells sorted from blood. The CDR3 sequence: CASSRSGNYNEQFF. CDR3 coding DNA: TGTGCCAGCAGCCGTAGCGGGAACTACAATGAGCAGTTCTTC.